Described below is a single T cell receptor (beta chain) sequence and its context. What it recognizes is unknown. The study ran its PCR with 60 Vbeta and 13 Jbeta primers. Produced via immunoSEQ multiplex PCR; TCRdb's table is partial and in-frame only. Among around 63,000 clones listed, 79% were seen once. CDR3 length: 14 amino acids. The V gene's germline CDR1 is SGHRS and CDR2 YFSETQ. The V gene lost 3 bases and the J gene lost 3 bases, with 12 bases spanning the gap. These data are taken from a study of cytomegalovirus exposure and HLA in healthy donors. Whole-study results and caveats: The study recorded 164 TCR beta chains that were cytomegalovirus-associated. A link between a missense DCLRE1C variant and TCR beta V- and J-gene trimming emerged from a later analysis. Whilst most TCR sequences proved rare, a subset of public TCRs occurred across many donors.

The chain employs TRBV5-1 and TRBJ1-2; D perhaps matches TRBD1 (5 bases). The sequenced sample was PBMCs. This sequence originates from a woman between 25 and 40 years old in good health and CMV-seronegative. Written as DNA, the CDR3 is TGCGCCAGCAGCTCCCAGGGCTACGACTATGGCTACACCTTC. Its protein is CASSSQGYDYGYTF.